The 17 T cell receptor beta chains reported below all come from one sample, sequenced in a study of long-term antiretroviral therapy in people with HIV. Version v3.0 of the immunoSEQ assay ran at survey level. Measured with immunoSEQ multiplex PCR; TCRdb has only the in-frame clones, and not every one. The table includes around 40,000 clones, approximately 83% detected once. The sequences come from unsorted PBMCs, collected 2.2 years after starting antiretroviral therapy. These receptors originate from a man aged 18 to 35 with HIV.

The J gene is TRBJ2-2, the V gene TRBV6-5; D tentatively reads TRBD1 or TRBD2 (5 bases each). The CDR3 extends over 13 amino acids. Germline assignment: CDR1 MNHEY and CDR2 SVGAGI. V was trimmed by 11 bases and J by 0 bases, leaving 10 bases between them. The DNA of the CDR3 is TGTGCCGCTAGGGGACCGAACACCGGGGAGCTGTTTTTT. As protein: CAARGPNTGELFF.

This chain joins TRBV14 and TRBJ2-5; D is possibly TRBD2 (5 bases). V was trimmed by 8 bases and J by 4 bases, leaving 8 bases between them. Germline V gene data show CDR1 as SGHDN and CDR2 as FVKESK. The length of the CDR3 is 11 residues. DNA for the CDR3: TGTGCCAGCGGAGAGGGAGAGACCCAGTACTTC. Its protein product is CASGEGETQYF.

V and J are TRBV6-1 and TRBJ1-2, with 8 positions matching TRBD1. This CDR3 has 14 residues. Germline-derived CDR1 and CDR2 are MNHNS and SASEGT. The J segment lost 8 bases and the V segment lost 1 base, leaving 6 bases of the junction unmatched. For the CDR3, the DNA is TGTGCCAGCAGTGAAGGTCAGGGGGCGCGCGGCTACACCTTC. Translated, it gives CASSEGQGARGYTF.

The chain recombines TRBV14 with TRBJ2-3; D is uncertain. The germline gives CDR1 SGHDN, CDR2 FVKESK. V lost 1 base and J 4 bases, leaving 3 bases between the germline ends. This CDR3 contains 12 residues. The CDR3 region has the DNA TGTGCCAGCAGCCAAGGGTCAGATACGCAGTATTTT. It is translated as CASSQGSDTQYF.

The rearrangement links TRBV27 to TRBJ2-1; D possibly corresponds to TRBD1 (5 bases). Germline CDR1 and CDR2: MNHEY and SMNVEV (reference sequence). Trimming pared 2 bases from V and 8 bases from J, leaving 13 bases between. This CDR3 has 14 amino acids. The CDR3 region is CASSLVGLDDEQFF. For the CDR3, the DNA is TGTGCCAGCAGTTTAGTGGGGCTTGACGATGAGCAGTTCTTC.

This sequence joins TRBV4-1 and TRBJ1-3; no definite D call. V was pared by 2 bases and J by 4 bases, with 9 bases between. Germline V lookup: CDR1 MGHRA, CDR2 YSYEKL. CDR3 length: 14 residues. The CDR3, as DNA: TGCGCCAGCAGCCAAAACAGTCCAGGAAACACCATATATTTT. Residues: CASSQNSPGNTIYF.

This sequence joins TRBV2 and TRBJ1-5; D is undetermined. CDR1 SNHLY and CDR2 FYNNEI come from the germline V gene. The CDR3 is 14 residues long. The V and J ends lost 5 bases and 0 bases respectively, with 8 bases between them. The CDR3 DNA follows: TGTGCCAGCAGTTCGTGGGATAGCAATCAGCCCCAGCATTTT. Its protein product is CASSSWDSNQPQHF.

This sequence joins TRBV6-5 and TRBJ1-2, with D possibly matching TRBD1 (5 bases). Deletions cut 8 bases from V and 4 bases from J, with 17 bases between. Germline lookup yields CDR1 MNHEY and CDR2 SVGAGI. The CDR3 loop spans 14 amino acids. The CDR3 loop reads CASLPSGQTYGYTF. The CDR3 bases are TGTGCCAGCTTGCCTTCAGGGCAGACCTATGGCTACACCTTC.

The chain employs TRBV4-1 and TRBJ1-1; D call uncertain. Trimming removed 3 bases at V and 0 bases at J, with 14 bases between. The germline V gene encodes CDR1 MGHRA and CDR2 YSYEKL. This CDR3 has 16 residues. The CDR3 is CASSHGRWQMNTEAFF. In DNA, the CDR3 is TGCGCCAGCAGCCACGGAAGATGGCAGATGAACACTGAAGCTTTCTTT.

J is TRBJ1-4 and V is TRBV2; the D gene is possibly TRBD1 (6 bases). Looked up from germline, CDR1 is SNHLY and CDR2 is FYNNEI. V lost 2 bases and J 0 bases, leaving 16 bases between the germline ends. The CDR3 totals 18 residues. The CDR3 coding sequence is TGTGCCAGCAGTGAATCCGGCACAGGGAGCGCAACTAATGAAAAACTGTTTTTT. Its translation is CASSESGTGSATNEKLFF.

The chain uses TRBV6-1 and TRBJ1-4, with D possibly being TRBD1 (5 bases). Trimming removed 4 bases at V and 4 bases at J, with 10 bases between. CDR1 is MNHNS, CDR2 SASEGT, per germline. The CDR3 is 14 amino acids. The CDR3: CASSARVFNEKLFF. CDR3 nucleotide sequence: TGTGCCAGCAGTGCCAGGGTATTTAATGAAAAACTGTTTTTT.

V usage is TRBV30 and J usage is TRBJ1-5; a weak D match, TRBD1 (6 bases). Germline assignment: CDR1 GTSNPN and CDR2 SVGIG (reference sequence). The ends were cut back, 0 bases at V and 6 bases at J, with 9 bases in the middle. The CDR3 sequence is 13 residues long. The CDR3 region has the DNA TGTGCCTGGAGTGTATCAGGGGTTCAGCCCCAGCATTTT. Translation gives CAWSVSGVQPQHF. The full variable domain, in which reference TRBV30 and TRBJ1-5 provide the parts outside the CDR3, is SQTIHQWPATLVQPVGSPLSLECTVEGTSNPNLYWYRQAAGRGLQLLFYSVGIGQISSEVPQNLSASRPQDRQFILSSKKLLLSDSGFYLCAWSVSGVQPQHFGDGTRLSIL.

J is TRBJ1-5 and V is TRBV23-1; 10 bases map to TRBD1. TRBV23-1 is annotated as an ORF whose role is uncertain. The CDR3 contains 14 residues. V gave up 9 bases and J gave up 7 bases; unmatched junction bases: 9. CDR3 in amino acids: CASKDRGRAQPQHF. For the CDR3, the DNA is TGCGCCAGTAAGGACAGGGGGAGGGCGCAGCCCCAGCATTTT.

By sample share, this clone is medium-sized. The CDR3 nucleotides read TGTGCCAGCAGCCCCTCCTGGGGCAGCCCTAGCACAGATACGCAGTATTTT. This gives the protein CASSPSWGSPSTDTQYF. J is TRBJ2-3 and V is TRBV7-9; possible D gene TRBD1, 5 bases. This CDR3 comprises 17 residues. V dropped 5 bases and J dropped 0 bases, with 18 bases sitting between them. Germline CDR1 is SEHNR and CDR2 is FQNEAQ (reference sequence). The complete variable domain, with remaining parts taken from reference TRBV7-9 and TRBJ2-3, reads DTGVSQNPRHKITKRGQNVTFRCDPISEHNRLYWYRQTLGQGPEFLTYFQNEAQLEKSRLLSDRFSAERPKGSFSTLEIQRTEQGDSAMYLCASSPSWGSPSTDTQYFGPGTRLTVL.

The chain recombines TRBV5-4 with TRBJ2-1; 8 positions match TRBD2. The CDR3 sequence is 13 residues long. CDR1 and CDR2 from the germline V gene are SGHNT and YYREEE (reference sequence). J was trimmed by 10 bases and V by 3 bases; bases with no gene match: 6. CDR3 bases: TGTGCCAGCAGCTATTACCAGCGGGAGGAGCAGTTCTTC. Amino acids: CASSYYQREEQFF.

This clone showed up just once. This CDR3 is CASSYRLAAYNEQFF. CDR3 in DNA: TGTGCCAGCAGTTATCGACTAGCGGCCTACAATGAGCAGTTCTTC. This sequence joins TRBV6-6 and TRBJ2-1; 9 bases map to TRBD2. Germline assignment: CDR1 MNHNY and CDR2 SVGAGI (reference sequence). The CDR3 runs 15 residues. The ends lost 3 bases at V and 2 bases at J; junction bases unmatched: 2.

In DNA, the CDR3 is TGCGCCAGCAGCCAAGATGTGGGGCCTTCTGAAAAACTGTTTTTT. It encodes CASSQDVGPSEKLFF. This chain uses TRBV4-3 with TRBJ1-4, with D possibly being TRBD1 (5 bases). This CDR3 spans 15 amino acids. Germline V gives CDR1 LGHNA, CDR2 YSLEER. The V and J ends lost 0 bases and 7 bases respectively, with 12 bases between them.